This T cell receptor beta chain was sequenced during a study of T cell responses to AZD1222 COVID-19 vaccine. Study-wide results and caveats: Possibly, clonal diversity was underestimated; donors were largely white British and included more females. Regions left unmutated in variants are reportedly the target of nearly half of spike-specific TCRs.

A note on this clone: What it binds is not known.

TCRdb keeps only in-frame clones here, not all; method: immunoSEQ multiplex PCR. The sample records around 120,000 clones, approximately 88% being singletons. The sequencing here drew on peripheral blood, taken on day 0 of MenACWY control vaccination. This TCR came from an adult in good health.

The CDR3: CASSQRRGGGASYNSPLHF. The CDR3, as DNA: TGCGCCAGCAGTCAACGGCGGGGCGGGGGCGCCTCCTATAATTCACCCCTCCACTTT. The V gene is TRBV23-1, the J gene TRBJ1-6; D perhaps matches TRBD1 (6 bases). TRBV23-1 is classed as an ORF, of uncertain function. V was clipped by 2 bases and J by 0 bases, with 17 bases between them. This CDR3 has 19 residues.